This TCR beta chain stems from a study of blood T cell repertoires in COVID-19 (dated by TCRdb to 2018 to 2020). Describing the broader study: The collaborator samples originated in the United States, Italy and Spain and spanned the acute and convalescent phases of COVID-19. The material from the prospective study consisted of cDNA or gDNA derived from T cells, B-cell-depleted T cells, or PBMCs. Subjects who had been exposed to COVID-19, were actively infected with it, or had recovered from it provided the deeply sampled blood TCRbeta repertoires that made up the dataset. The repertoires were released in a freely available public database meant as a resource for research on the immune response to SARS-CoV-2. The samples were drawn from the first 160 participants of the ongoing ImmuneRACE study and from roughly 1,300 subjects provided by 6 global collaborators. A de-identified subject ID, COVID-19 status, age in years and sex were almost always included in the sample metadata. Where available, HLA class I and class II types were obtained from metadata supplied by the sample provider rather than from assay-based typing. Study-level results and caveats: How much clinical and demographic metadata was included differed by source and by participant, and the metadata was provided uncurated.

Unmatched junction bases come to 0, with V trimmed by 3 bases and J by 3 bases. From the germline V gene, CDR1 is KGHSH and CDR2 is LQKENI. The CDR3 goes from the cysteine to the phenylalanine over 13 residues. CDR3 DNA only is kept here, 39 bases in frame from base 1. The immunoSEQ Assay, a bias-controlled multiplex PCR, was used to amplify TCRbeta CDR3 regions from genomic DNA. The authors processed their data as follows. Within the assay, amplification of reference gene primers was used to estimate how many nucleated cells each sample contained. Sequence reads were collapsed and filtered to measure the absolute abundance of every unique TCRbeta CDR3 rearrangement. Productive Simpson clonality was computed per sample as the square root of Simpson's diversity index over productive rearrangements. Here the immuneACCESS table is served through TCRdb, limited to in-frame sequences with V and J called. Missing clones are a known gap in these copies; in checked studies unresolved V genes cover under half, and the rest lacks a known reason. Clone size and V and J calls were adopted from that table, with D and trimming inferred from the DNA. The sample table shows 65,000 to 80,000 clones, and 75% to 85% are seen once. 25% to 30% of the sample is in the top ten clones.

With respect to this clone: Its target antigen remains unknown. No base quality values were provided; no much bigger clone lies one nucleotide off.

Collaborating institutions collected whole blood in K2EDTA tubes following their own protocols. Collaborator samples were shipped for TCRbeta analysis as frozen whole blood, isolated PBMCs, or DNA extracted from either sample type. Sequencing used peripheral blood. The sequence joins TRBV18 to TRBJ2-5; TRBD1 matches 8 bases in the middle. The origin of this receptor is a human donor in a cohort sampled during active COVID-19. CDR3 sequence: CASSPGQEETQYF. The bases are TGTGCCAGCTCACCGGGACAGGAAGAGACCCAGTACTTC.